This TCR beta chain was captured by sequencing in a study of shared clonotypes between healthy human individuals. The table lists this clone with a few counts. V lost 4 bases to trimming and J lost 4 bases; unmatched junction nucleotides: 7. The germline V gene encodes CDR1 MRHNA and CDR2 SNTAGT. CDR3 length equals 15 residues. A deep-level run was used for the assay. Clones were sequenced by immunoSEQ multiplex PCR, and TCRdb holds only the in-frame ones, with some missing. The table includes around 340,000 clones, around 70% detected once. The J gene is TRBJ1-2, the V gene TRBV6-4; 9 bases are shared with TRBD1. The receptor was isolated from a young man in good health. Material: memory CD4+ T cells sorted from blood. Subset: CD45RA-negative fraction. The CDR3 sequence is CASSAGTGSTYGYTF. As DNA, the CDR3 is TGTGCCAGCAGTGCTGGGACAGGGTCCACCTATGGCTACACCTTC.